The next 16 T cell receptor beta chains were all read from a single sample in a study of T cells in Graves' hyperthyroidism and ophthalmopathy. Template material for amplifying TCR beta CDR3 regions consisted of RNA transcripts. RT-PCR in the first round (using the HTBI primer set) targeted the TCR CDR3. Each CDR3 protein is one row after TCRdb ran MiXCR on the multiplex PCR reads. Of about 610,000 distinct CDR3 sequences detected, 16% appear once; the ten largest clones hold more than 3%. Sequencing was done on a sample of blood. The receptors originated from a woman aged 35 to 49 with Graves' ophthalmopathy.

At least ten counts were recorded for this clonotype. The chain joins TRBV20-1 to TRBJ1-6; D remains unclear. There are 13 residues in the CDR3. The germline V gene has CDR1 DFQATT and CDR2 SNEGSKA (reference sequence). V lost 3 bases to trimming and J lost 8 bases, with 11 bases between them. CDR3 sequence: CSASGWLDSPLHF. CDR3 DNA: TGCAGTGCTAGCGGGTGGTTGGATTCACCCCTCCACTTT.

This clonotype was seen ten or more times. The chain carries TRBV20-1 and TRBJ2-5; weak D call: TRBD1 (6 bases). The V end was cut by 2 bases, the J end by 5 bases, with 18 bases between. The CDR3 is made up of 15 amino acids. Germline assignment: CDR1 DFQATT and CDR2 SNEGSKA (reference sequence). The CDR3 is CSARTIQGRGETQYF. As DNA, the CDR3 is TGCAGTGCTAGAACCATACAGGGCAGAGGGGAGACCCAGTACTTC.

The gene calls are TRBV18 and TRBJ1-6; a possible D gene is TRBD1 (5 bases). V lost 1 base to trimming and J lost 6 bases, with 19 bases between them. Germline CDR1 is KGHSH and CDR2 is LQKENI. This CDR3 has 18 amino acids. The CDR3 loop is CASSPQMASQETNSPLHF. The CDR3 nucleotides read TGTGCCAGCTCACCACAGATGGCCTCACAGGAGACTAATTCACCCCTCCACTTT.

This clonotype was observed at least ten times. The chain uses TRBV11-2 and TRBJ1-2, with a tentative D call TRBD1 (5 bases). CDR3 length equals 15 residues. Germline V gives CDR1 SGHAT, CDR2 FQNNGV. The V end lost 0 bases, the J end lost 0 bases, and 8 bases lay between the germline ends. CDR3 in amino acids: CASSLDAGSNYGYTF. Here the CDR3 DNA reads TGTGCCAGCAGCTTAGACGCAGGGTCTAACTATGGCTACACCTTC.

This clonotype was seen at least ten times. The rearrangement joins TRBV2 to TRBJ2-7; D gene ambiguous. In germline, CDR1 is SNHLY, CDR2 FYNNEI. The CDR3 sequence is 13 residues long. Trimming cost V 6 bases and J 7 bases, with 16 bases left between them. CDR3 sequence (DNA): TGTGCCAGCAGCGCCCGGCTATTACTAGAGCAGTACTTC. Its protein product is CASSARLLLEQYF.

This clonotype was recorded many times. The rearrangement uses TRBV2 and TRBJ2-1; 7 nucleotides line up with TRBD1. V was clipped by 4 bases and J by 3 bases; unmatched bases: 3. Germline V gene sequence: CDR1 SNHLY, CDR2 FYNNEI. The CDR3 runs 14 residues. CDR3: CASSAQGIYNEQFF. In DNA, the CDR3 is TGTGCCAGCAGTGCACAGGGGATCTACAATGAGCAGTTCTTC.

This clonotype occurred many times. The genes are TRBV6-2 or TRBV6-3 and TRBJ1-3; D perhaps matches TRBD1 (5 bases). Trimming stripped 5 bases from V and 4 bases from J, with 21 bases between. This CDR3 is 17 amino acids long. Germline-derived CDR1 and CDR2 are MNHEY and SVGEGT. CDR3 nucleotide sequence: TGTGCCAGCAGTACCAAACGCGACAGTCCACCGGGAAACACCATATATTTT. This sequence encodes CASSTKRDSPPGNTIYF.

V is TRBV20-1 and J is TRBJ1-6; the D gene is possibly TRBD1 (5 bases). Trimming took 6 bases from V and 10 from J, leaving 19 bases between them. Germline V gives CDR1 DFQATT, CDR2 SNEGSKA (reference sequence). The CDR3 has 14 residues. CDR3 region: CSARQRSEGSPLHF. DNA of the CDR3: TGCAGTGCCCGACAGAGGTCCGAAGGGTCACCCCTCCACTTT.

Notes on this clonotype: It is likely a read error, because the conserved phenylalanine at the end of the CDR3 is missing. The DNA is left out, because the CDR3 cannot be placed on it with certainty; the CDR3 is given as TCRdb lists it. The rearrangement links TRBV20-1 to TRBJ2-2. The CDR3 has 14 residues if both end residues are counted. CDR1 is DFQATT, CDR2 SNEGSKA, per germline (reference sequence). The CDR3 region is CSARYPANTGELLS.

This clonotype has a count of ten or more. The CDR3 is CASVRGDTQYF. The CDR3 region has the DNA TGTGCCAGCGTCCGGGGGGATACGCAGTATTTT. This rearrangement joins TRBV5-6 to TRBJ2-3; maybe TRBD2 (6 bases). This CDR3 is built from 11 residues. Looked up from germline, CDR1 is SGHDT and CDR2 is YYEEEE. Trimming removed 7 bases at V and 6 bases at J, with 9 bases between.

Here the CDR3 reads CASSYMGELFF. The CDR3 nucleotides read TGTGCCAGCAGTTATATGGGGGAGCTGTTTTTT. This rearrangement joins TRBV28 to TRBJ2-2; no reliable D call. In germline, CDR1 is MDHEN, CDR2 SYDVKM. This CDR3 spans 11 amino acids. Trimming left V 4 bases short and J 8 bases short, with 5 bases between.

This clonotype appeared once. The CDR3 nucleotides read TGTGCCAGCAGTTTTGGGCCTGGAAACACCATATATTTT. This sequence encodes CASSFGPGNTIYF. The V call is TRBV27, the J call TRBJ1-3; D ambiguous. V was pared by 3 bases and J by 2 bases, with 5 bases between. Germline CDR1 MNHEY, CDR2 SMNVEV (reference sequence). The CDR3 consists of 13 residues.

V and J are TRBV28 and TRBJ1-1; D is unclear. Looked up from germline, CDR1 is MDHEN and CDR2 is SYDVKM. This CDR3 spans 15 amino acids. Deletions cut 6 bases from V and 4 bases from J, with 18 bases between. The CDR3, as DNA: TGTGCCAGCAGCCGATACAACAGAGCCGGCACTGAAGCTTTCTTT. It is translated as CASSRYNRAGTEAFF.

This clonotype was detected a few times. The V call is TRBV20-1, the J call TRBJ1-6; a possible D gene is TRBD1 (6 bases). The CDR3 has 14 amino acids. V was cut by 2 bases and J by 5 bases, with 10 bases left in between. Germline loops: CDR1 DFQATT, CDR2 SNEGSKA (reference sequence). This CDR3 is CSARPGGNNSPLHF. The CDR3 nucleotides are TGCAGTGCTAGACCCGGGGGCAATAATTCACCCCTCCACTTT.

V and J are TRBV25-1 and TRBJ1-1, with D possibly TRBD1 on 5 matching bases. CDR1 is MGHDK, CDR2 SYGVNS, per germline. The length of the CDR3 is 14 residues. V lost 5 bases, J lost 6 bases, and 16 bases lay in between. The CDR3, as DNA: TGTGCCAGCAGTATGAGGGGTGGGGCAGCTGAAGCTTTCTTT. Encoded protein: CASSMRGGAAEAFF. The full variable domain, completed using reference TRBV25-1 and TRBJ1-1, is EADIYQTPRYLVIGTGKKITLECSQTMGHDKMYWYQQDPGMELHLIHYSYGVNSTEKGDLSSESTVSRIRTEHFPLTLESARPSHTSQYLCASSMRGGAAEAFFGQGTRLTVV.

This clonotype occurred many times. The chain recombines TRBV27 with TRBJ2-5, with a possible D match to TRBD1 (6 bases). CDR1 MNHEY and CDR2 SMNVEV come from the germline V gene (reference sequence). Trimming removed 6 bases from V and 5 bases from J, with 16 bases in between. The length of the CDR3 is 14 residues. In nucleotides, the CDR3 is TGTGCCAGCAGACCGACAGGTACCCGTGAGACCCAGTACTTC. Its protein is CASRPTGTRETQYF.